This TCR beta chain was obtained from a study of T cell responses to AZD1222 COVID-19 vaccine. The CDR3 has 15 amino acids. V lost 3 bases and J lost 2; bases outside the gene matches: 1. Germline V gene sequence: CDR1 SGDLS, CDR2 YYNGEE. Sequenced by immunoSEQ multiplex PCR; TCRdb stores in-frame clones only, minus some. The table records some 100,000 clones, approximately 90% of them present only once. This specimen consisted of peripheral blood, obtained 28 days after the second AZD1222 dose. The chain carries TRBV9 and TRBJ2-6, with 8 bases that match TRBD1. The TCR sequence derives from an adult who received the AZD1222 COVID-19 vaccine. CDR3 loop: CASSAQGAGANVLTF. DNA for the CDR3: TGTGCCAGCAGCGCACAGGGGGCTGGGGCCAACGTCCTGACTTTC.